This TCR beta chain was documented in a study of T cell repertoires in cytomegalovirus infection. Overall study context: Peptides in the study included HLA-C-restricted and HLA-B-restricted CMV epitopes. Shared public TCR beta signatures pointed to both CMV infection and a matching HLA type. Broader study findings: The cumulative frequency of public TCR beta families identified carriers of CMV plus the relevant HLA. Across the ex vivo response, the dominant clonotypes were HLA-C-restricted CMV-specific TCR beta clonotypes.

The CDR3 extends over 15 amino acids. Between the trimmed V and J ends, which lost 1 base and 1 base, there was a span of 10 bases. CDR1 and CDR2 (germline): LNHDA, SQIVND (reference sequence). A single record per CDR3 protein comes from TCRdb applying MiXCR to the reads. The table has 700,000 to 850,000 distinct CDR3 sequences, approximately 32% seen once; the top ten hold around 12%. This clonotype came up once. Its antigen is as yet unknown. The sequencing used cultured CD8+ T cells from PBMCs, collected from culture after CMV antigen stimulation. The rearrangement uses TRBV19 and TRBJ1-1; D unclear. The origin of this receptor is a human donor in good health (CMV status not recorded). Some clones in this sample may be carry-over from other donors' samples. The CDR3 DNA reads TGTGCCAGTAGTATAGTGGGCGGAACGAACACTGAAGCTTTCTTT. It is translated as CASSIVGGTNTEAFF.